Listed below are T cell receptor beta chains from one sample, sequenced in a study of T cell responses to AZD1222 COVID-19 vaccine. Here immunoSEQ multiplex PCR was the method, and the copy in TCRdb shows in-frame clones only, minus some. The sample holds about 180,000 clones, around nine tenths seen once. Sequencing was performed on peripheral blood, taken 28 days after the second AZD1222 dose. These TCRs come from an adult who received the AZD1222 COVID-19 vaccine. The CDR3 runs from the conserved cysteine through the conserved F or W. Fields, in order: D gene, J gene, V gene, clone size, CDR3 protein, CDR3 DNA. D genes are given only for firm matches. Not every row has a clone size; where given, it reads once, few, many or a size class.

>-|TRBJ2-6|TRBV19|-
CASSMGDRGSGANVLTF
TGTGCCAGTAGTATGGGGGATAGGGGCTCTGGGGCCAACGTCCTGACTTTC
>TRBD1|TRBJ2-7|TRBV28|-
CASSLSSGQGGEQYF
TGTGCCAGCAGTTTATCTTCTGGACAGGGGGGCGAGCAGTACTTC
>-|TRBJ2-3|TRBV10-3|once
CAGRRGLGDTQYF
TGTGCCGGTCGACGGGGGTTAGGAGATACGCAGTATTTT
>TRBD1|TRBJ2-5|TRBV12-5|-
CASGLVIGGQDVRTQYF
TGTGCTAGTGGTTTGGTAATAGGGGGACAGGATGTTAGGACCCAGTACTTC
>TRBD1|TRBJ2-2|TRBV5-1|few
CASSLDRGGTGELFF
TGCGCCAGCAGCCTCGACAGGGGTGGGACCGGGGAGCTGTTTTTT
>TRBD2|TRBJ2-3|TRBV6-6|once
CAGGGRTDTQYF
TGTGCCGGGGGAGGGAGGACAGATACGCAGTATTTT
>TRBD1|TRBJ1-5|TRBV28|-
CASRHRGQGAGQPQHF
TGTGCCAGCAGACACAGGGGACAGGGGGCGGGGCAGCCCCAGCATTTT
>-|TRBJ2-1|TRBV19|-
CASRGSSYNEQFF
TGTGCCAGTAGGGGGTCATCCTACAATGAGCAGTTCTTC
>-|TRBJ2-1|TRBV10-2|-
CASSAGDWGDNEQFF
TGCGCCAGCAGTGCGGGGGATTGGGGGGACAATGAGCAGTTCTTC
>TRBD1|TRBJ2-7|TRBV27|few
CASSFSTGGREQYF
TGTGCCAGCAGTTTCTCGACAGGGGGGCGCGAGCAGTACTTC
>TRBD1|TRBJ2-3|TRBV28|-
CASSSPGTGEDF
TGTGCCAGCAGTTCACCTGGGACAGGGGAGGATTTT
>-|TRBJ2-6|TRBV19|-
CASSFRRSSGANVLTF
TGTGCCAGTAGTTTTCGACGGAGCTCTGGGGCCAACGTCCTGACTTTC
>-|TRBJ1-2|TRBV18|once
CASSPQGAGYTF
TGTGCCAGCTCACCACAGGGAGCGGGCTACACCTTC
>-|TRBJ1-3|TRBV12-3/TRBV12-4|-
CASSWRSGNTIYF
TGTGCCAGCAGTTGGCGCTCTGGAAACACCATATATTTT
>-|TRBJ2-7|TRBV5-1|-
CASSLADRREQYF
TGCGCCAGCAGCTTGGCCGATCGTAGGGAGCAGTACTTC
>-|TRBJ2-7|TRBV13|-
CASSLGAGYAYEQYF
TGTGCCAGCAGCTTAGGGGCGGGCTACGCCTACGAGCAGTACTTC
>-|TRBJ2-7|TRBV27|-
CASSVSYEQYF
TGTGCCAGCAGTGTCTCCTACGAGCAGTACTTC
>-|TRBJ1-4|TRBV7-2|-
CASSLRATNEKLFF
TGTGCCAGCAGCTTACGGGCCACTAATGAAAAACTGTTTTTT
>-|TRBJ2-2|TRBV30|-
CAWSDPNTGELFF
TGTGCCTGGAGTGACCCAAACACCGGGGAGCTGTTTTTT
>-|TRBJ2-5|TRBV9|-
CASSDLSVGETQYF
TGTGCCAGCAGCGACCTTAGCGTAGGAGAGACCCAGTACTTC
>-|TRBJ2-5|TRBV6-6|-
CASSYTAENQETQYF
TGTGCCAGCAGTTACACAGCGGAGAACCAAGAGACCCAGTACTTC
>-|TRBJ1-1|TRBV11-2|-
CASSLRVGHVEAFF
TGTGCCAGCAGCTTACGTGTAGGGCATGTTGAAGCTTTCTTT
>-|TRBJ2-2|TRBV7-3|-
CASSPGRDTYTGELFF
TGTGCCAGCAGCCCTGGGAGGGACACCTACACCGGGGAGCTGTTTTTT
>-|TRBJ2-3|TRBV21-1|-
CASSKGDHPSDTQYF
TGTGCCAGCAGCAAGGGGGACCACCCCAGCGATACGCAGTATTTT
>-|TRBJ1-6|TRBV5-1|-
CASSLEVTDDSPLHF
TGCGCCAGCAGCTTGGAGGTGACGGACGATTCACCCCTCCACTTT
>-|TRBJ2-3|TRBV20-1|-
CSAPPLDTQYF
TGCAGTGCCCCGCCCCTAGATACGCAGTATTTT
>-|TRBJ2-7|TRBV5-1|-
CASSFVGAGGEQYF
TGCGCCAGCAGCTTTGTCGGGGCCGGGGGCGAGCAGTACTTC
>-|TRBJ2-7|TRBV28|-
CASSFGRHYGGTYEQYF
TGTGCCAGCAGTTTCGGAAGACACTATGGAGGGACCTACGAGCAGTACTTC
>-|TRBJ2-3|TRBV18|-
CASSPAGRSTDTQYF
TGTGCCAGCTCACCCGCGGGGCGGTCCACAGATACGCAGTATTTT
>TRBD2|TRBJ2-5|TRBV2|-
CAITSGIQETQYF
TGTGCCATCACCAGCGGGATCCAAGAGACCCAGTACTTC
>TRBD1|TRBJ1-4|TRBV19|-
CASSPGQGANEKLFF
TGTGCCAGTAGTCCAGGACAGGGGGCCAATGAAAAACTGTTTTTT
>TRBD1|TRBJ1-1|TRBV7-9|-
CASSFGQGATEAFF
TGTGCCAGCAGCTTCGGACAGGGGGCGACTGAAGCTTTCTTT
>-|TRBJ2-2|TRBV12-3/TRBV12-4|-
CASRLGDTGELFF
TGTGCCAGCCGTCTGGGTGACACCGGGGAGCTGTTTTTT
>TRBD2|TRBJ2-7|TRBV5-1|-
CASSVTSGPYEQYF
TGCGCCAGCAGCGTGACTAGCGGTCCCTACGAGCAGTACTTC
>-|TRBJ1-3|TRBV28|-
CASSGREPKSSGNTIYF
TGTGCCAGCAGTGGACGGGAACCAAAGAGCTCTGGAAACACCATATATTTT
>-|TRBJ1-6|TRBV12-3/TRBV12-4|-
CASRDRNNSPLHF
TGTGCCAGCAGGGACAGAAATAATTCACCCCTCCACTTT
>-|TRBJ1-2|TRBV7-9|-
CASSLESNYGYTF
TGTGCCAGCAGCTTAGAGTCCAACTATGGCTACACCTTC
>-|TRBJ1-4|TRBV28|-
CASSSPGRQDEKLFF
TGTGCCAGCAGTTCTCCGGGCAGGCAAGATGAAAAACTGTTTTTT
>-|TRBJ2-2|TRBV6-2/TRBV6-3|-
CASTPGTAGGELFF
TGTGCCAGCACCCCGGGGACGGCGGGCGGGGAGCTGTTTTTT
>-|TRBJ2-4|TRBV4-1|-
CASSQTLILGKNIQYF
TGCGCCAGCAGCCAGACTCTTATCCTAGGCAAAAACATTCAGTACTTC
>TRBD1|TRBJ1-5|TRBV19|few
CASSTGGAQPQHF
TGTGCCAGTAGTACAGGGGGTGCTCAGCCCCAGCATTTT
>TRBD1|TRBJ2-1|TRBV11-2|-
CASSIYHRGLLGNEQFF
TGTGCCAGCAGCATATACCACAGGGGGCTCTTGGGGAATGAGCAGTTCTTC
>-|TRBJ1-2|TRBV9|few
CASSVAGGLLGYTF
TGTGCCAGCAGCGTAGCAGGAGGGCTGTTAGGCTACACCTTC
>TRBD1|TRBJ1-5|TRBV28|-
CASSSATGAPLAQHF
TGTGCCAGCAGTTCTGCGACAGGGGCCCCCTTGGCCCAGCATTTT
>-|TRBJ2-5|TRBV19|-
CASSIDIGPFRETQYF
TGTGCCAGTAGTATAGACATAGGGCCGTTTCGAGAGACCCAGTACTTC
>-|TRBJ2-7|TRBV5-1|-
CASSLAGGGGEQYF
TGCGCCAGCAGCTTGGCTGGCGGGGGCGGCGAGCAGTACTTC
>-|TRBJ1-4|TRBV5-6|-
CASSITGNATNEKLFF
TGTGCCAGCAGCATAACAGGGAATGCAACTAATGAAAAACTGTTTTTT
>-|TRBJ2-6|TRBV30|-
CAWRGGANVLTF
TGTGCCTGGAGAGGGGGGGCCAACGTCCTGACTTTC
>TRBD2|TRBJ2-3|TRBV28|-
CASSLGTSGIADTQYF
TGTGCCAGCAGTTTGGGGACTAGCGGGATCGCAGATACGCAGTATTTT
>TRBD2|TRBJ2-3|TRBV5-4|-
CASSNPGLGQRDTQYF
TGTGCCAGCAGCAATCCCGGACTAGGTCAGAGAGATACGCAGTATTTT
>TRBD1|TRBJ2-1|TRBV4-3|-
CASSQDRVSYNEQFF
TGCGCCAGCAGTCAAGACAGGGTGTCCTACAATGAGCAGTTCTTC
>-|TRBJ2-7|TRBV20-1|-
CSARAHEQYF
TGCAGTGCTAGAGCCCACGAGCAGTACTTC
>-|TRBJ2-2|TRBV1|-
CTSSHGLLNTGELFF
TGCACCAGCAGCCACGGTTTGCTGAACACCGGGGAGCTGTTTTTT
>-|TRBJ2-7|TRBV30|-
CAWSVARIGEQYF
TGTGCCTGGAGTGTAGCTAGAATAGGCGAGCAGTACTTC
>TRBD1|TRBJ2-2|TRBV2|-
CASLRGRMSGELFF
TGTGCCAGCCTCAGGGGGCGCATGTCCGGGGAGCTGTTTTTT
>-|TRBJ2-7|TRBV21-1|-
CASSKGRISYEQYF
TGTGCCAGCAGCAAAGGGCGGATCTCCTACGAGCAGTACTTC
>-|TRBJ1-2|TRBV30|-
CAWSLLPLQPYGYTF
TGTGCCTGGAGTCTCCTGCCCCTCCAGCCCTATGGCTACACCTTC
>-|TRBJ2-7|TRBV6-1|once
CASSEALQRLRNYEQYF
TGTGCCAGCAGTGAAGCGCTTCAACGCCTGAGAAACTACGAGCAGTACTTC
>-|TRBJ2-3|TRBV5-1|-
CASSLDPGADTQYF
TGCGCCAGCAGCTTGGACCCGGGTGCAGATACGCAGTATTTT